These T cell receptor beta chains were read from a single sample in a study of T-cell memory formation after mild COVID-19. TCRdb re-called the 5' RACE reads with MiXCR, one entry per CDR3 protein. This table has tens of thousands of distinct CDR3 sequences, about 23% appearing once. Specimen: PBMCs or a T cell subset sorted from them (not recorded which). Source of these receptors: a young man who had mild COVID-19 (a few samples of this study predate the infection). Cell type and time point are not known. CDR3s include the opening cysteine and the closing phenylalanine or tryptophan. A D gene is named only where the DNA matches it firmly. Size is omitted from some rows. Given values are once, few, many or a class for expanded clones.

J,size,D,V,CDR3,DNA
TRBJ1-1,NA,NA,TRBV6-2/TRBV6-3,CASRHPPEAFF,TGTGCCAGCAGACACCCCCCTGAAGCTTTCTTT
TRBJ2-1,NA,NA,TRBV7-3,CASSLIGVGEQFF,TGTGCCAGCAGCTTAATTGGGGTCGGTGAGCAGTTCTTC
TRBJ2-3,NA,TRBD2,TRBV7-8,CASSLGLAGPFTDTQYF,TGTGCCAGCAGCTTAGGGTTAGCGGGGCCCTTCACAGATACGCAGTATTTT
TRBJ2-2,many,NA,TRBV7-2,CASRVLSGDTGELFF,TGTGCCAGCAGAGTACTTAGCGGAGACACCGGGGAGCTGTTTTTT
TRBJ2-1,few,TRBD2,TRBV7-6,CASSRSGGYDEQFF,TGTGCCAGCAGCCGTAGCGGGGGTTACGATGAGCAGTTCTTC
TRBJ2-2,NA,NA,TRBV10-3,CAISDGGYTGELFF,TGTGCCATCAGTGATGGGGGGTACACCGGGGAGCTGTTTTTT
TRBJ2-3,NA,TRBD2,TRBV10-3,CAIRGSGGFADTQYF,TGTGCCATCCGCGGTAGCGGGGGGTTTGCAGATACGCAGTATTTT
TRBJ2-5,few,NA,TRBV9,CASSVGLGFETQYF,TGTGCCAGCAGCGTAGGGTTAGGTTTTGAGACCCAGTACTTC
TRBJ2-5,few,TRBD1,TRBV7-9,CASSLPQGAEETQYF,TGTGCCAGCAGCTTACCGCAGGGGGCGGAAGAGACCCAGTACTTC
TRBJ1-2,NA,NA,TRBV27,CASRFPGAGYTF,TGTGCCAGCAGGTTCCCAGGGGCTGGCTACACCTTC
TRBJ2-3,NA,NA,TRBV5-1,CASSSQTLTDTQYF,TGCGCCAGCAGCTCACAGACCCTCACAGATACGCAGTATTTT
TRBJ2-2,few,NA,TRBV5-1,CASSLTDPGELFF,TGCGCCAGCAGCTTGACCGACCCGGGGGAGCTGTTTTTT
TRBJ2-5,NA,NA,TRBV7-8,CASSLDTFQETQYF,TGTGCCAGCAGCTTAGACACTTTTCAAGAGACCCAGTACTTC
TRBJ2-3,few,NA,TRBV7-3,CASSLTGGPDTQYF,TGTGCCAGCAGCTTAACCGGGGGCCCAGATACGCAGTATTTT
TRBJ2-3,NA,TRBD2,TRBV6-4,CASSESSGGASDTQYF,TGTGCCAGCAGTGAGTCTAGCGGGGGGGCCTCAGATACGCAGTATTTT
TRBJ2-1,few,NA,TRBV24-1,CATSDGGGLMRQFF,TGTGCCACCAGTGATGGAGGGGGACTAATGCGGCAGTTCTTC
TRBJ2-7,NA,NA,TRBV6-6,CASSYQDSYEQYF,TGTGCCAGCAGTTACCAGGACAGCTACGAGCAGTACTTC
TRBJ2-3,few,NA,TRBV20-1,CSAPGGTDTQYF,TGCAGTGCTCCGGGGGGCACAGATACGCAGTATTTT
TRBJ2-1,few,TRBD2,TRBV6-2/TRBV6-3,CASSSKLGTRSNEQFF,TGTGCCAGCAGTTCAAAACTCGGGACTAGAAGCAATGAGCAGTTCTTC
TRBJ2-1,NA,NA,TRBV29-1,CSVENQYNEQFF,TGCAGCGTTGAGAATCAATACAATGAGCAGTTCTTC
TRBJ1-4,NA,NA,TRBV7-2,CASSFKGTNEKLFF,TGTGCCAGCAGCTTCAAGGGAACTAATGAAAAACTGTTTTTT
TRBJ2-1,NA,NA,TRBV9,CASSVGGISYNEQFF,TGTGCCAGCAGCGTAGGGGGAATCTCCTACAATGAGCAGTTCTTC
TRBJ2-1,NA,NA,TRBV4-3,CASSQDEGTAYNEQFF,TGCGCCAGCAGCCAAGATGAAGGGACGGCATACAATGAGCAGTTCTTC
TRBJ1-3,few,NA,TRBV9,CASSVGGTGNTIYF,TGTGCCAGCAGCGTTGGGGGGACTGGAAACACCATATATTTT
TRBJ1-1,NA,NA,TRBV3-1,CASSQAGENTEAFF,TGTGCCAGCAGCCAAGCTGGGGAGAACACTGAAGCTTTCTTT
TRBJ2-6,NA,NA,TRBV5-1,CASSSRDPGANVLTF,TGCGCCAGCAGCAGTCGCGACCCTGGGGCCAACGTCCTGACTTTC
TRBJ2-1,NA,NA,TRBV7-9,CASRGRFSYNEQFF,TGTGCCAGCAGGGGACGGTTCTCCTACAATGAGCAGTTCTTC
TRBJ2-3,once,TRBD2,TRBV6-6,CASSLRSGGFTDTQYF,TGTGCCAGCAGTCTCCGGAGCGGGGGGTTCACAGATACGCAGTATTTT
TRBJ2-1,NA,TRBD1,TRBV29-1,CSVVQGAYNEQFF,TGCAGCGTTGTGCAGGGGGCTTACAATGAGCAGTTCTTC
TRBJ2-2,NA,TRBD2,TRBV19,CASRWGTSGAGELFF,TGTGCCAGTAGATGGGGGACTAGCGGAGCCGGGGAGCTGTTTTTT
TRBJ2-7,NA,NA,TRBV30,CAWGAESYEQYF,TGTGCCTGGGGGGCCGAGTCCTACGAGCAGTACTTC
TRBJ2-3,NA,NA,TRBV9,CASSPRGTDTQYF,TGTGCCAGCAGCCCCAGGGGCACAGATACGCAGTATTTT
TRBJ1-1,NA,NA,TRBV13,CASSPRVGSGTEAFF,TGTGCCAGCAGCCCCCGGGTTGGAAGCGGTACTGAAGCTTTCTTT
TRBJ1-2,NA,NA,TRBV7-9,CASSLSEETGYTF,TGTGCCAGCAGCTTGTCTGAGGAGACGGGCTACACCTTC